This TCR beta chain stems from a study of blood T cell repertoires in COVID-19. On the study more broadly: Both acute and convalescent COVID-19 samples were obtained from the United States, Italy and Spain. Sample material is recorded as cDNA or gDNA derived from T cells, B-cell-depleted T cells, or PBMCs.

The CDR3 has 12 residues. Germline CDR1 reads MDHEN; CDR2 reads SYDVKM. Between the trimmed V and J ends, which lost 7 bases and 4 bases, there was a span of 10 bases. Original handling: Reference gene primer amplification gave estimated nucleated cell counts. Sequencing was performed with immunoSEQ multiplex PCR; in TCRdb, only in-frame clones are kept and a portion is missing. V, J and clone size were drawn from that table, and D and trimming were deduced from the DNA. The sample records 180,000 or so clones, about 86% being singletons. This clonotype was obtained from a human donor with acute or convalescent COVID-19. The donor label of this sample is uncertain. This rearrangement joins TRBV28 to TRBJ1-2, with a tentative D call TRBD1 (5 bases). The sample consisted of peripheral blood. The CDR3 is CASTDQGYGYTF. The CDR3, as DNA: TGTGCCAGCACCGACCAGGGCTATGGCTACACCTTC.